This TCR beta chain was profiled in a study of blood T cells in healthy people across ages. This clonotype was detected a few times. Its antigen is not identified. Combining a sample-barcoded 5' primer with a J-beta primer mix, a second PCR ran for about 7 to 11 cycles. There were at least 2.5 million CDR3-containing paired-end reads obtained from each sample. In TCRdb, the 5' RACE reads were re-called with MiXCR into one record per CDR3 protein. The repertoire holds over 600,000 distinct CDR3 sequences, with roughly 21% as singletons. Study-wide results and limits: Estimates based on one million T cells were treated as lower bounds.

The germline CDR1 and CDR2 sequences are SQVTM and ANQGSEA. The CDR3 extends over 15 amino acids. V shed 4 bases and J 4 bases; nucleotides not matched to a gene: 10. The genes are TRBV29-1 and TRBJ2-3; 8 nucleotides agree with TRBD2. This TCR came from a man aged 65 to 79 in good health. Source material: blood. The DNA of the CDR3 is TGCAGCGTTGGGATTAGCGGGACATTCGCAGATACGCAGTATTTT. Translating it yields CSVGISGTFADTQYF.